The TCR beta chain described here comes from a study of human T cells and chemical hapten exposure. Described time point: pre-sensitization, week 0. Treatment noted: therapeutic diphenylcyclopropenone sensitization with weekly scalp DPC. Prior to application of each patch test, blood was drawn. The CDR3 has 12 amino acids. Germline V gene sequence: CDR1 MNHEY, CDR2 SVGAGI. With V trimmed by 6 bases and J by 8 bases, 4 bases remained unmatched. There are a few counts of this clonotype. One entry per CDR3 protein, called by TCRdb with MiXCR from the RACE reads. The sample consists of tens of thousands of distinct CDR3 sequences, over 10% of them appearing once.

The receptor comes from a woman aged 30 to 39 with alopecia areata. Some clones in this sample may be carry-over from other donors' samples. This material consisted of whole blood, taken in connection with sensitization to the hapten diphenylcyclopropenone (DPC). This chain uses TRBV6-5 with TRBJ1-1, with 9 bases aligning to TRBD1. The CDR3: CASSRQGGEAFF. The CDR3 nucleotides read TGTGCCAGCAGCCGACAGGGGGGAGAAGCTTTCTTT.